This TCR beta chain was sequenced during a study of monozygotic twins with inflammatory bowel disease. The CDR3 is 15 residues long. Germline assignment: CDR1 SGHTA and CDR2 FQGNSA. Every TCR library used about 3,700 ng of total RNA. TCRdb reprocessed the 5' RACE reads and keeps a single row for each CDR3 protein, giving no DNA. This specimen shows 200,000 to 250,000 distinct CDR3 sequences; the ten leading clones hold 7.5% to 8%. General study findings and limits: Twin pairs that were concordant did not differ from discordant pairs in repertoire similarity, possibly from limited power. It was in IBD patients that TCRbeta diversity (inverse Simpson) was lower than in healthy co-twins.

About this clonotype: Its matching antigen is unknown.

Sequenced: blood. This clonotype originated in a human donor with ulcerative colitis or Crohn's disease, or a healthy co-twin of an affected twin (not recorded which). The chain recombines TRBV7-2 with TRBJ2-1; lacking DNA, the TRBD1 call made by TCRdb goes unchecked. The CDR3 sequence is CASSSQGVRYNEQFF. Supplemented by reference TRBV7-2 and TRBJ2-1, the full variable domain reads GAGVSQSPSNKVTEKGKDVELRCDPISGHTALYWYRQSLGQGLEFLIYFQGNSAPDKSGLPSDRFSAERTGGSVSTLTIQRTQQEDSAVYLCASSSQGVRYNEQFFGPGTRLTVL.